This T cell receptor beta chain was profiled in a study of blood T cell repertoires in COVID-19. Study summary: The United States, Italy and Spain supplied acute and convalescent COVID-19 samples.

Germline values: CDR1 MNHEY, CDR2 SVGEGT. V was clipped by 5 bases and J by 1 base, with 28 bases between them. The CDR3 has 20 amino acids. The data were produced by immunoSEQ multiplex PCR, yet TCRdb's version contains in-frame clones alone and is incomplete. The table has about 97,000 clones, around 90% seen once. The V and J genes are TRBV6-2 or TRBV6-3 and TRBJ2-3, with D tentatively TRBD2 (6 bases). Sequencing was done on a sample of peripheral blood. This TCR derives from a man aged 18 to 30 with acute or convalescent COVID-19. CDR3 sequence (DNA): TGTGCCAGCAGTATCGCCGCCGGGACTTGGATTGACGGGGGCACAGATACGCAGTATTTT. This encodes CASSIAAGTWIDGGTDTQYF.